Listed below are T cell receptor beta chains from one sample, sequenced in a study of vaccination and CD4 T cells after COVID-19. Their antigen targets remain unknown. TCRdb processed the PCR reads anew with MiXCR; each CDR3 protein has one entry. This sample yields approximately 23,000 distinct CDR3 sequences, of which around two fifths are seen a single time; just under 30% belongs to the top ten. The source was CD4+ T cells from blood, cultured in vitro, collected about 7 months after SARS-CoV-2 vaccination. Source of these receptors: a human donor who had recovered from COVID-19. CDR3s include the opening cysteine and the closing phenylalanine or tryptophan. D genes are given only for firm matches. Size is omitted from some rows. Given values are once, few, many or a class for expanded clones.

v_gene,abundance,j_gene,d_gene,CDR3nt,CDR3aa
TRBV11-1,.,TRBJ2-7,TRBD2,TGTGCCAGCAGCCAACTAGCGGGGGGCCTCGAGCAGTACTTC,CASSQLAGGLEQYF
TRBV7-9,.,TRBJ2-7,.,TGTGCCAGCAGCAAGCCGACAGCATTACCCTACGAGCAGTACTTC,CASSKPTALPYEQYF
TRBV27,.,TRBJ2-1,.,TGTGCCAGCAAGGCCGTATACAATGAGCAGTTCTTC,CASKAVYNEQFF
TRBV6-5,.,TRBJ2-7,.,TGTGCCAGCAGTTACGGGGTCCGTCCCTACGAGCAGTACTTC,CASSYGVRPYEQYF
TRBV6-1,medium-sized,TRBJ1-2,.,TGTGCCAGCAGTGAAGAAGGTTGGCAGAACAGCTACACCTTC,CASSEEGWQNSYTF
TRBV2,.,TRBJ1-1,TRBD1,TGTGCCAGCAGCCGACAGGGGACAGGGGATGAAGCTTTCTTT,CASSRQGTGDEAFF
TRBV15,few,TRBJ2-1,TRBD1,TGTGCCACCAGCACCGGGTGGACAGGGGGTTCGGATGAGCAGTTCTTC,CATSTGWTGGSDEQFF
TRBV19,.,TRBJ2-3,TRBD1,TGTGCCAGTAGGCTGCCGGGACAGGGGGCCCATACGCAGTATTTT,CASRLPGQGAHTQYF
TRBV7-2,.,TRBJ2-7,TRBD1,TGTGCCAGCAGCCCCTATTCAGGGGGCGCTTCGTACGAGCAGTACTTC,CASSPYSGGASYEQYF
TRBV7-8,.,TRBJ2-2,.,TGTGCCAGCTCCTTGGAGTATGTTGCGGAAACCGGGGAGCTGTTTTTT,CASSLEYVAETGELFF
TRBV7-2,few,TRBJ2-7,.,TGTGCCAGCAGCTTAGTAGTGGCGCGTTCAGAGCAGTACTTC,CASSLVVARSEQYF
TRBV7-6,.,TRBJ1-3,.,TGTGCCAGCAGCAGCGTAGCTCGTGGAAACACCATATATTTT,CASSSVARGNTIYF
TRBV7-2,.,TRBJ2-7,.,TGTGCCAGCAGCTTAGTCAGGACCCCTGCCCCCTACGAGCAGTACTTC,CASSLVRTPAPYEQYF
TRBV20-1,.,TRBJ2-3,.,TGCAGTGCTAGACCGCGGTCCGCGGATACGCAGTATTTT,CSARPRSADTQYF
TRBV6-5,.,TRBJ1-6,.,TGTGCCAGCAGTTACGGGGGCAGGGCTGTAAATAATTCACCCCTCCACTTT,CASSYGGRAVNNSPLHF
TRBV4-1,.,TRBJ1-5,TRBD1,TGCGCCAGCAGCCAAAAAACAGGGGGGCATCAGCCCCAGCATTTT,CASSQKTGGHQPQHF
TRBV15,.,TRBJ2-1,TRBD1,TGTGCCACCGGGGCCGACAGGGGGCGCAATGAGCAGTTCTTC,CATGADRGRNEQFF
TRBV7-2,.,TRBJ1-2,.,TGTGCCGGCAGCTTAGAGCAGAACTATGGCTACACCTTC,CAGSLEQNYGYTF
TRBV19,.,TRBJ2-1,TRBD2,TGTGCCAGTAGCGGACTAGCGGGCTCGGGTGAGCAGTTCTTC,CASSGLAGSGEQFF
TRBV11-3,.,TRBJ1-1,.,TGTGCCAGCAGCTTAGGGATGAACACTGAAGCTTTCTTT,CASSLGMNTEAFF
TRBV10-3,.,TRBJ2-7,.,TGTGCCATCAGTGAGGCCGGGGGCGTCAGATACGAGCAGTACTTC,CAISEAGGVRYEQYF
TRBV6-1,.,TRBJ2-7,.,TGTGCCAGCCAACTAAACGGGGGCGACGAGCAGTACTTC,CASQLNGGDEQYF